This TCR beta chain is drawn from a study of response to subunit inactivated influenza vaccine. Overall study findings and caveats: Researchers suggested that each seasonal influenza vaccination recruits few new T cells.

Only a few counts were recorded for this clonotype. The antigen remains undetermined. The CDR3 sequence is 15 residues long. Germline V lookup: CDR1 SQVTM, CDR2 ANQGSEA. Trimming cost V 2 bases and J 5 bases; bases outside gene matches: 5. TCRdb passed the RT-PCR reads through MiXCR, listing each CDR3 protein once. Of about half a million distinct CDR3 sequences in the sample, roughly 8.2% were seen once. The V gene is TRBV29-1, the J gene TRBJ2-3; 12 bases line up with TRBD2. This specimen was PBMCs from blood, taken around 25 months after vaccination. The sequence was collected from a man in his fifties or sixties who received an inactivated influenza vaccine. CDR3 in amino acids: CSVESSGGVIDTQYF. The CDR3 DNA is TGCAGCGTTGAATCTAGCGGGGGGGTGATAGATACGCAGTATTTT.